A single sample gave rise to the 11 T cell receptor beta chains below, sequenced in a study. Using its own MiXCR run on the 5' RACE reads, TCRdb lists one record per CDR3 protein. Of roughly 52,000 distinct CDR3 sequences listed, roughly 15% are singletons. The source material was naive CD4+ T cells sorted from blood. Subset noted: naive CD4+ T cells, CD4+CD45RA+CD25-. The receptors shown here come from a female donor with breast cancer.

This clonotype was counted between two and nine times. V and J are TRBV30 and TRBJ1-6; TRBD1 matches 7 bases. The V segment lost 3 bases and the J segment 14 bases; nucleotides outside the gene matches: 7. The CDR3 contains 12 residues. Per germline, CDR1 GTSNPN and CDR2 SVGIG (reference sequence). CDR3 in amino acids: CAWSPYDRALHF. CDR3 nucleotide sequence: TGTGCCTGGAGCCCCTACGACAGGGCCCTCCACTTT.

This chain uses TRBV7-9 with TRBJ2-7; the D is unclear. Germline V gene lookup returns CDR1 SEHNR and CDR2 FQNEAQ (reference sequence). Deletions cut 5 bases from V and 3 bases from J, with 8 bases between. There are 12 residues in the CDR3. CDR3 loop: CASSPTGYEQYF. CDR3 sequence (DNA): TGTGCCAGCAGCCCTACTGGCTACGAGCAGTACTTC.

The V call is TRBV9, the J call TRBJ1-1; no clear D gene. V was cut by 2 bases and J by 3 bases, with 8 bases left in between. Germline V gene lookup returns CDR1 SGDLS and CDR2 YYNGEE. This CDR3 has 13 residues. The CDR3 is CASSVERYTEAFF. As DNA, the CDR3 is TGTGCCAGCAGCGTGGAGCGGTACACTGAAGCTTTCTTT.

This clonotype is medium-sized in the sample. V is TRBV10-3 and J is TRBJ1-5; TRBD1 agrees at 8 bases. Germline V lookup: CDR1 ENHRY, CDR2 SYGVKD. The J segment lost 6 bases and the V segment lost 6 bases, leaving 4 bases of the junction unmatched. CDR3 length equals 13 residues. CDR3 in amino acids: CAIRDREGQPQHF. The CDR3 DNA follows: TGTGCCATCAGGGACAGGGAGGGTCAGCCCCAGCATTTT.

The rearrangement links TRBV27 to TRBJ1-2; D gene uncertain. The CDR3 runs to 13 residues. V was pared by 8 bases and J by 0 bases, with 10 bases between. Germline CDR1 reads MNHEY; CDR2 reads SMNVEV (reference sequence). CDR3 protein: CASGPRANYGYTF. DNA for the CDR3: TGTGCCAGCGGCCCTCGGGCTAACTATGGCTACACCTTC.

This clonotype was seen at least ten times. The rearrangement joins TRBV20-1 to TRBJ2-7; D perhaps matches TRBD1 (5 bases). This CDR3 contains 14 residues. V lost 6 bases, J lost 1 base, and 16 bases lay in between. CDR1 is DFQATT, CDR2 SNEGSKA, per germline (reference sequence). CDR3 region: CSAKLGAGSYEQYF. As DNA, the CDR3 is TGCAGTGCAAAGCTTGGGGCAGGTTCCTACGAGCAGTACTTC.

Concerning this clonotype itself: This may stem from a read error, because a much larger clone lies one nucleotide away. The genes are TRBV6-5 and TRBJ1-1, with a weak D call TRBD1 (6 bases). The CDR3 has 14 amino acids. The germline V gene encodes CDR1 MNHEY and CDR2 SVGAGI. CDR3 DNA: TGTGCCAGCAGGATCCATGGGGGGGACACTGAAGCTTGCTTT. This codes for CASRIHGGDTEACF.

In DNA form, the CDR3 reads TGTGCCAGCAGCTCCAGGGGGACGCCGACCTACGAGCAGTACTTC. This codes for CASSSRGTPTYEQYF. The rearrangement joins TRBV7-7 to TRBJ2-7; 7 bases match TRBD1. With 4 bases clipped from V and 2 bases from J, the junction kept 8 bases outside the gene matches. The CDR3 has 15 residues. The germline V gene encodes CDR1 SSHAT and CDR2 FNYEAQ (reference sequence). The full variable domain, in which reference TRBV7-7 and TRBJ2-7 provide the parts outside the CDR3, is GAGVSQSPRYKVTKRGQDVTLRCDPISSHATLYWYQQALGQGPEFLTYFNYEAQPDKSGLPSDRFSAERPEGSISTLTIQRTEQRDSAMYRCASSSRGTPTYEQYFGPGTRLTVT.

This clonotype was counted many times. V gene TRBV7-2 combines with J gene TRBJ2-7; 11 bases map to TRBD2. The CDR3 has 13 amino acids. Germline CDR1 reads SGHTA; CDR2 reads FQGNSA. J lost 2 bases, V lost 10 bases, and 4 bases had no gene match. CDR3 residues: CATATSGAYEQYF. The CDR3 nucleotides read TGTGCCACCGCGACTAGCGGGGCCTACGAGCAGTACTTC.

This clonotype has more than one count but fewer than ten. V usage is TRBV7-9 and J usage is TRBJ2-1; maybe TRBD2 (5 bases). The V end was cut by 3 bases, the J end by 6 bases, with 18 bases between. Germline V CDR1 and CDR2: SEHNR, FQNEAQ (reference sequence). CDR3 size: 16 residues. The CDR3 coding sequence is TGTGCCAGCAGCTTTCGGGTCGGAGGCAGAAGCAATGAGCAGTTCTTC. It specifies CASSFRVGGRSNEQFF.

This clonotype was observed a few times. A junction boundary mismatches the germline segment, possibly from a read error. The J gene is TRBJ1-1, the V gene TRBV6-2 or TRBV6-3; D gene uncertain. Germline V gives CDR1 MNHEY, CDR2 SVGEGT. CDR3 length equals 12 residues. The CDR3 protein is CASSRWDYEASF. The CDR3 coding sequence is TGTGCCAGCAGTCGGTGGGATTATGAAGCTTCCTTT.